This record concerns one T cell receptor (beta chain) sequence. No antigen is known for it. TCR beta cDNA libraries had unique molecular identifiers. TCRdb fed the PCR reads into MiXCR, producing one record per CDR3 protein. Of about 760,000 distinct CDR3 sequences in the sample, roughly 29% were seen once. This specimen belongs to a study of post-analysis software for immune sequencing data. Study as a whole: Relapsing-remitting, secondary progressive and progressive-relapsing multiple sclerosis courses were included.

General study findings and limits: Strong same-batch co-clustering of samples appeared with F measure clustering. For normalized Chao1 diversity, multiple sclerosis patients scored significantly lower than controls did.

The TCR comes from a girl aged 5-17 years with multiple sclerosis. Material for sequencing was blood.

The CDR3 nucleotides read TGTGCCAGCAGCTTAGCGACAGGAAAGAACACCGGGGAGCTGTTTTTT. The encoded protein is CASSLATGKNTGELFF. The chain recombines TRBV7-8 with TRBJ2-2, with a weak D call TRBD1 (6 bases). CDR1 is SGHVS, CDR2 FQNEAQ, per germline. The CDR3 totals 16 residues. With 0 bases removed from V and 1 base from J, the gap between germline ends came to 9 bases.